This T cell receptor (beta chain) was recovered during a study of T cells in tuberculosis. TCRdb keeps only in-frame clones here, not all; method: immunoSEQ multiplex PCR. The sample has tens of thousands of clones; roughly 92% are singletons. Germline CDR1 is MNHEY and CDR2 is SMNVEV (reference sequence). CDR3 length: 13 amino acids. V was cut by 6 bases and J by 6 bases, with 12 bases left in between. The clonotype comes from a donor aged 10 to 29 with latent tuberculosis or without tuberculosis infection. Some clones in this sample may be carry-over from other donors' samples. The chain joins TRBV27 to TRBJ1-5; D gene uncertain. Material for sequencing was PBMCs. This CDR3 is CASSRSGVQPQHF. DNA of the CDR3: TGTGCCAGCAGCCGCTCCGGGGTTCAGCCCCAGCATTTT.